This T cell receptor (beta chain) was found in a study of T cell repertoires in cytomegalovirus infection. Study-level information: Recently described HLA-C-restricted plus well-studied HLA-B-restricted CMV epitopes were used. Overall study results and limits: Clonotypes of TCR beta that were HLA-C-restricted and CMV-specific dominated the ex vivo response. Summed public TCR beta family frequency identified CMV carriers bearing the relevant HLA.

As regards this clonotype: The target antigen is unknown.

Via MiXCR, TCRdb re-called the reads, giving one row per CDR3 protein. This sample carries hundreds of thousands of distinct CDR3 sequences, roughly 34% of them seen once, and the ten largest clones take about a sixth. The TCR comes from a human donor in good health (CMV status not recorded). Some clones in this sample may be carry-over from other donors' samples. The sample here was cultured PBMCs, taken from culture after CMV antigen stimulation.

CDR3 in DNA: TGTGCCATCAGTGAGTCCCAGTCGAGCGGGTCCAATGAGCAGTTCTTC. Translated: CAISESQSSGSNEQFF. The chain carries TRBV10-3 and TRBJ2-1, with D tentatively TRBD2 (6 bases). CDR1 and CDR2 (germline): ENHRY, SYGVKD. The CDR3 consists of 16 residues. Trimming took off 0 bases at V and 6 bases at J, with 15 bases between the two ends.